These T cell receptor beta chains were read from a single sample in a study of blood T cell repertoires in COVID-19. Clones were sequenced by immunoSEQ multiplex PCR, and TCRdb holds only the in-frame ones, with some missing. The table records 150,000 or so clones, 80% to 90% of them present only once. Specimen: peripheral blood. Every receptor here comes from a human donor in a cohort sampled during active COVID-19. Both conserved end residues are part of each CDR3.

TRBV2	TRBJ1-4	CASTVGRGLFF
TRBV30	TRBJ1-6	CASTGATGYNSPLHF
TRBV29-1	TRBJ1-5	CSVRTGVNQPQHF
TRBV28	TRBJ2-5	CASSSHGGPQETQYF
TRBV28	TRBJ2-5	CASSLYAGDYQETQYF
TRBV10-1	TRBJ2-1	CASSEGRGGSEQFF
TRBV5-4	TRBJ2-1	CASSFPGLADNEQFF
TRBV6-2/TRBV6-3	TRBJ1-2	CASSSLDSTNYGYTF
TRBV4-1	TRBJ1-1	CASSHAQHLMNTEAFF
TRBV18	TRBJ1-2	CASSPQVGTVYYGYTF
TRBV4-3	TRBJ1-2	CASSQATRGLEGYTF
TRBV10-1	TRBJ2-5	CASSESGGLETQYF
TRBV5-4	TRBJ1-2	CASSQTGGNYGYTF
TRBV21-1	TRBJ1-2	CASSSPIPSRGPSNYGYTF
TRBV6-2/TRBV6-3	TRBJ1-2	CASSRPADYGYTF
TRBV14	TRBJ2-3	CASSSQRGGLGTDTQYF